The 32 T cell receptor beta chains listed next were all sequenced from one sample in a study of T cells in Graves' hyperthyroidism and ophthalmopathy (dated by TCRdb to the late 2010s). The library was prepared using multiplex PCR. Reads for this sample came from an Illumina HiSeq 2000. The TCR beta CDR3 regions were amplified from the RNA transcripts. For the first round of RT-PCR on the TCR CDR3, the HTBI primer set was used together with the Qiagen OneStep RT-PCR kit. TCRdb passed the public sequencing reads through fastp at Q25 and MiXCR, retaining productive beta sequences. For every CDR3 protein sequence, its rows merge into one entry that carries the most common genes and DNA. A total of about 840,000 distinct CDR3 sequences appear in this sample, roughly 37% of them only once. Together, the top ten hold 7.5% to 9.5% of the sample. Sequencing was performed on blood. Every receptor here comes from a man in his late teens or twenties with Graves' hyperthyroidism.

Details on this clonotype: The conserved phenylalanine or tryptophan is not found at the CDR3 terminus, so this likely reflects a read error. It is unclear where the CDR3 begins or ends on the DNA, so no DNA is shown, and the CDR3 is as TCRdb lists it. The CDR3 protein is CATSALGGQ. This chain joins TRBV24-1 and TRBJ1-6; the table's D call of TRBD1 was not tested on the DNA. Germline CDR1 reads KGHDR; CDR2 reads SFDVKD. The CDR3 region is 9 residues in length, termini included.

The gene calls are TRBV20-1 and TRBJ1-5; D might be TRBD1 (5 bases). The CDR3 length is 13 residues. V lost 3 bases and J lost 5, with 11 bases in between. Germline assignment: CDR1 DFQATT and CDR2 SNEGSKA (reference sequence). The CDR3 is CSASGQGDQPQHF. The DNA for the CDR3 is TGCAGTGCTAGCGGGCAGGGAGATCAGCCCCAGCATTTT.

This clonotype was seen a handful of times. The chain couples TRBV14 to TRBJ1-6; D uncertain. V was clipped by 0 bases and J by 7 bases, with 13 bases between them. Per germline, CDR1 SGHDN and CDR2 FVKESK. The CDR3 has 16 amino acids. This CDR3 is CASSQESRGANSPLHF. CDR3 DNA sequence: TGTGCCAGCAGCCAAGAGAGCCGCGGAGCCAATTCACCCCTCCACTTT.

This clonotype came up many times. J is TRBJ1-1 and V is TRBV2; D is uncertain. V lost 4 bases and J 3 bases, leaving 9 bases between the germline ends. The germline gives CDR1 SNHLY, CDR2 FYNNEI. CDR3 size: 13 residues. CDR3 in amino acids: CASSVTDYTEAFF. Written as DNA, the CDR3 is TGTGCCAGCAGTGTTACGGACTACACTGAAGCTTTCTTT.

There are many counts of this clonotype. This CDR3 reads CAISETSGEETQYF. The CDR3 nucleotides read TGTGCCATCAGTGAGACTAGCGGGGAGGAGACCCAGTACTTC. This chain joins TRBV10-3 and TRBJ2-5, with 10 bases identical to TRBD2. The CDR3 length is 14 residues. Trimming took 2 bases from V and 5 from J; bases not matched to a gene: 2. Germline loops: CDR1 ENHRY, CDR2 SYGVKD.

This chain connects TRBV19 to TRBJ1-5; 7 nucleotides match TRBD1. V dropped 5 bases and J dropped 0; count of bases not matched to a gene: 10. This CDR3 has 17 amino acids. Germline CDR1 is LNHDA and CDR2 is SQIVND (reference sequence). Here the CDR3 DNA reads TGTGCCAGTAGTTCCCGGACAGGAGCCTATAGCAATCAGCCCCAGCATTTT. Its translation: CASSSRTGAYSNQPQHF.

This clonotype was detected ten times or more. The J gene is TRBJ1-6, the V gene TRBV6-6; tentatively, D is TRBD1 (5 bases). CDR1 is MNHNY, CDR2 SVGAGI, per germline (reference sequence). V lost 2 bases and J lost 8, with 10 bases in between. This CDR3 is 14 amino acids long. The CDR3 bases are TGTGCCAGCAGTTACAGGGGAAGGGATTCACCCCTCCACTTT. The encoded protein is CASSYRGRDSPLHF.

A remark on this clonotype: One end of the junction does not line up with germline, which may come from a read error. The CDR3 spells CASSTHSGYNSPLHF. The CDR3 bases are TGTGCCAGCAGTACCCATTCAGGGTACAATTCACCCCTCCACTTT. The chain uses TRBV10-3 and TRBJ1-6; weak D call: TRBD1 (5 bases). The CDR3 contains 15 residues. The germline CDR1 and CDR2 sequences are ENHRY and SYGVKD.

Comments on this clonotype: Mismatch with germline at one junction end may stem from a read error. As DNA, the CDR3 is TGCGCCAGCAGCCAACCATCCGAAGGGAACACTGAAGCTTTCTTT. Protein: CASSQPSEGNTEAFF. J is TRBJ1-1 and V is TRBV11-1, with unresolved D. CDR3 length: 15 residues. The V gene's germline CDR1 is SGHAT and CDR2 FQDESV (reference sequence). The whole variable domain, remainder taken from reference TRBV11-1 and TRBJ1-1, is EAEVAQSPRYKITEKSQAVAFWCDPISGHATLYWYRQILGQGPELLVQFQDESVVDDSQLPKDRFSAERLKGVDSTLKIQPAELGDSAMYLCASSQPSEGNTEAFFGQGTRLTVV.

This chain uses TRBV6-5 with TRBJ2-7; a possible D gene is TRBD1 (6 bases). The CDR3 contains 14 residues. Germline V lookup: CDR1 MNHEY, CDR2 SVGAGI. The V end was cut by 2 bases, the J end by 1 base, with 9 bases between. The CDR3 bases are TGTGCCAGCAGTTACCACAGGGTTTCCTACGAGCAGTACTTC. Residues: CASSYHRVSYEQYF.

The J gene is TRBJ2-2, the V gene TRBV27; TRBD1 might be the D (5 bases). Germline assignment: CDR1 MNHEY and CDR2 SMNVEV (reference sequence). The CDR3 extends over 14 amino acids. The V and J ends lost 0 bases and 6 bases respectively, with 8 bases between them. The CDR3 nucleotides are TGTGCCAGCAGTTTATCGGTGGGGCCCGGGGAGCTGTTTTTT. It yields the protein CASSLSVGPGELFF.

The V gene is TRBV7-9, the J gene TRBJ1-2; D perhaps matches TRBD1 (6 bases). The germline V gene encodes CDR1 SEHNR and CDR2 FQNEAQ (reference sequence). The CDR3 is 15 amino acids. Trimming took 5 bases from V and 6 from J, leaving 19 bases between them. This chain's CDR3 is CASSPITTGFDGYTF. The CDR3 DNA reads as TGTGCCAGCAGCCCAATTACGACAGGATTCGATGGCTACACCTTC.

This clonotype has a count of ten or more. This chain's CDR3 is CASSQPAQPQHF. CDR3 coding DNA: TGTGCCAGCAGCCAGCCTGCTCAGCCCCAGCATTTT. The rearrangement uses TRBV7-9 and TRBJ1-5, with unresolved D. The germline V and J ends were trimmed by 5 bases and 6 bases, with 8 bases remaining between them. The V gene's germline CDR1 is SEHNR and CDR2 FQNEAQ (reference sequence). This CDR3 contains 12 residues.

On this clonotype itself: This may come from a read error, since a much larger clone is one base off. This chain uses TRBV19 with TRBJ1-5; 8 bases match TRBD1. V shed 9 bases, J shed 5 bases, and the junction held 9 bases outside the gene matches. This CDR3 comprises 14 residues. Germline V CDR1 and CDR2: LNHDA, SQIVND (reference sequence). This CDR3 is CASTRTGCDQPQHF. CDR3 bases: TGTGCCAGCACTCGGACAGGGTGTGATCAGCCCCAGCATTTT.

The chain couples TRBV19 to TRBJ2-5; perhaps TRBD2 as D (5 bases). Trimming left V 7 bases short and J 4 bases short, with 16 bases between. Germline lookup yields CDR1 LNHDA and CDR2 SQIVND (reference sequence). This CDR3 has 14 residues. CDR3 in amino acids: CASNGGMLGETQYF. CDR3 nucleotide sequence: TGTGCCAGTAATGGAGGAATGCTGGGAGAGACCCAGTACTTC.

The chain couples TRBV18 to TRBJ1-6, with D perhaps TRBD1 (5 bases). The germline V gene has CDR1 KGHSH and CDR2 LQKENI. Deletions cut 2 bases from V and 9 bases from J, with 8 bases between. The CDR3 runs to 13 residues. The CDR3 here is CASSPGGGSPLHF. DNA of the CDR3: TGTGCCAGCTCACCAGGGGGAGGTTCACCCCTCCACTTT.

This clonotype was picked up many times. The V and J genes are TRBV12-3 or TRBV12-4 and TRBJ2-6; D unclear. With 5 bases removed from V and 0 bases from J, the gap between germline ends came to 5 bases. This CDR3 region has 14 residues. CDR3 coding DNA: TGTGCCAGCAGTAGGAGCTCTGGGGCCAACGTCCTGACTTTC. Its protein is CASSRSSGANVLTF.

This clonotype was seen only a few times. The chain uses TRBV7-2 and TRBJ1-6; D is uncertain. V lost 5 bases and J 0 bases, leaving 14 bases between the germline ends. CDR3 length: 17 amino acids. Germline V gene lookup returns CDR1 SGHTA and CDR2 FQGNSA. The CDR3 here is CASSLLPGSSYNSPLHF. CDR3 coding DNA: TGTGCCAGCAGCCTCCTCCCGGGGAGCTCCTATAATTCACCCCTCCACTTT.

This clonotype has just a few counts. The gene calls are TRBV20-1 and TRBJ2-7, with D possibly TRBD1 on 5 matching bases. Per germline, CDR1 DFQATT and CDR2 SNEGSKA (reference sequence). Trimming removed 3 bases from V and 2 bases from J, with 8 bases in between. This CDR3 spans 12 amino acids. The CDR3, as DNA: TGCAGTGCTAGGGGGCCTACCTACGAGCAGTACTTC. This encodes CSARGPTYEQYF.

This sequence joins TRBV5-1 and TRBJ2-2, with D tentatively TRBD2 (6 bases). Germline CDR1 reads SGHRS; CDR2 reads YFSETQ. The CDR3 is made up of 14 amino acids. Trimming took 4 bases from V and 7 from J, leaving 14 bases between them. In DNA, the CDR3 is TGCGCCAGCAGCCCTGGGAGAGCGGGCGGGGAGCTGTTTTTT. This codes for CASSPGRAGGELFF.

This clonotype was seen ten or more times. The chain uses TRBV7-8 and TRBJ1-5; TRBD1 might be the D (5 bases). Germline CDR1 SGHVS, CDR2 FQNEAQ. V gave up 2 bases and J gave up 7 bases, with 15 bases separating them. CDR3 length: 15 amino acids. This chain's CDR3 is CASSLSPGREQPQHF. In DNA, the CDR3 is TGTGCCAGCAGCTTATCTCCAGGGCGAGAACAGCCCCAGCATTTT.

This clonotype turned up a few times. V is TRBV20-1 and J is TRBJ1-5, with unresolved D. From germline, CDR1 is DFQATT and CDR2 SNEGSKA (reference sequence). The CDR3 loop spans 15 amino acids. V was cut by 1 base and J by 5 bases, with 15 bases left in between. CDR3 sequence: CSARGSVSIHQPQHF. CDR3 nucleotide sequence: TGCAGTGCTAGAGGATCAGTCTCGATTCATCAGCCCCAGCATTTT.

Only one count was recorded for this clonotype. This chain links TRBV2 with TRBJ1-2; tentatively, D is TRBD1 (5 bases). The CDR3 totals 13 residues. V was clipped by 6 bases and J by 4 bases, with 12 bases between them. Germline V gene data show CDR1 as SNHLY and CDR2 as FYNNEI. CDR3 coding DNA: TGTGCCAGCAGCACCGGGACCTCCTATGGCTACACCTTC. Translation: CASSTGTSYGYTF.

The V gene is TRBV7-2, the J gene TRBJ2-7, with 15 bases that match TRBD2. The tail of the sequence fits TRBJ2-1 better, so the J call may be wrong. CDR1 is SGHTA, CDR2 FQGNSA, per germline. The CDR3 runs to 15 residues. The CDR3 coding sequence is TGTGCCAGCAGCCGGACTAGCGGGGGGGTCGACGAGCAGTTCTTC. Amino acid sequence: CASSRTSGGVDEQFF.

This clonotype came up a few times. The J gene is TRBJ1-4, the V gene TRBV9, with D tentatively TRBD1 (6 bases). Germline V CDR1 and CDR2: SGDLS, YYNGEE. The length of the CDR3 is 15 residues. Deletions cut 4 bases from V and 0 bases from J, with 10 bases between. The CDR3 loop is CASSPGQSTNEKLFF. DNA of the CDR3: TGTGCCAGCAGCCCCGGACAGTCAACTAATGAAAAACTGTTTTTT.

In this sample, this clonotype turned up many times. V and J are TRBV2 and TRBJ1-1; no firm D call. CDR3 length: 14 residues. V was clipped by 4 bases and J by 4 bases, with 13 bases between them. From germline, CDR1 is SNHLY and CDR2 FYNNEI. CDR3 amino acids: CASSARRESTEAFF. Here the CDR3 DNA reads TGTGCCAGCAGTGCCCGGAGGGAGAGCACTGAAGCTTTCTTT.

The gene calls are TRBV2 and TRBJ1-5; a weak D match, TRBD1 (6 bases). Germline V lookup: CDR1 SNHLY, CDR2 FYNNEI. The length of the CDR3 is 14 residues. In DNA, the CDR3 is TGTGCTTCCGGGGCAGGGGATAGCAATCAGCCCCAGCATTTT. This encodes CASGAGDSNQPQHF.

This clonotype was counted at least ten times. In nucleotides, the CDR3 is TGTGCCAGCAGCTTAGCATACAGGGGGCCTTCCTACGAGCAGTACTTC. Translating gives CASSLAYRGPSYEQYF. The chain combines TRBV7-2 with TRBJ2-7; 9 nucleotides align to TRBD1. The CDR3 is 16 amino acids. Trimming at V came to 0 bases and at J to 1 base, leaving 4 bases not matched to a gene. The germline gives CDR1 SGHTA, CDR2 FQGNSA.

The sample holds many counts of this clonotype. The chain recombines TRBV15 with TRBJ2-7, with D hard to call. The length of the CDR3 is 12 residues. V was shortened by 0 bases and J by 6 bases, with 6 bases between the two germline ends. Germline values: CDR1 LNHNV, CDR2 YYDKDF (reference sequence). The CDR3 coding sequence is TGTGCCACCAGCAGAGATGAGAGCGAGCAGTACTTC. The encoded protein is CATSRDESEQYF.

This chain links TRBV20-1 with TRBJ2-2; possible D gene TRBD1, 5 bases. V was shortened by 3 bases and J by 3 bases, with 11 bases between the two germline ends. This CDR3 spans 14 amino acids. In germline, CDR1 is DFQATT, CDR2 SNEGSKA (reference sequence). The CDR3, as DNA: TGCAGTGCTAGGGGCAGGGTTGACACCGGGGAGCTGTTTTTT. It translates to CSARGRVDTGELFF.

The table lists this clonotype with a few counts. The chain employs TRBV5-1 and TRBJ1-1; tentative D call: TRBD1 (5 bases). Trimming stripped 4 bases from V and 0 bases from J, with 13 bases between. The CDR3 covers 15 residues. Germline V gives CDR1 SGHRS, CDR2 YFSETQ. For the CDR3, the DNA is TGCGCCAGCAGCCCTGGGACCAATATGAACACTGAAGCTTTCTTT. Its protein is CASSPGTNMNTEAFF.

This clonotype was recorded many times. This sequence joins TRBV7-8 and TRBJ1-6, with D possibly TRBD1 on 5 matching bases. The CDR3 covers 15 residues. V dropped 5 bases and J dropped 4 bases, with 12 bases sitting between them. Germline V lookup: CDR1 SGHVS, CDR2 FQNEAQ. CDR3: CASSPRTRYNSPLHF. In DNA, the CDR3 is TGTGCCAGCAGCCCTCGGACAAGATATAATTCACCCCTCCACTTT. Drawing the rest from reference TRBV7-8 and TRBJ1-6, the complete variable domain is GAGVSQSPRYKVAKRGQDVALRCDPISGHVSLFWYQQALGQGPEFLTYFQNEAQLDKSGLPSDRFFAERPEGSVSTLKIQRTQQEDSAVYLCASSPRTRYNSPLHFGNGTRLTVT.